Reported below is one T cell receptor beta chain. No antigen is known for it. The donors formed part of the roughly 120-subject validation cohort, distinct from the 666-subject first cohort. The sample belongs to a study of cytomegalovirus exposure and HLA in healthy donors. Study-wide background: A later analysis reported the same platform for the 90 to 150 validation repertoires and the roughly 630 first-cohort repertoires.

Measured with immunoSEQ multiplex PCR; TCRdb has only the in-frame clones, and not every one. The sample lists roughly 67,000 clones; 91% were seen once. The CDR3 is 15 amino acids. Trimming stripped 0 bases from V and 0 bases from J, with 8 bases between. Germline CDR1 reads SGHDN; CDR2 reads FVKESK. Study-level findings and limits: In vitro checks showed that a few CMV-associated chains really do target CMV antigens. Usually a TCR sequence was rare, but some public TCRs were found in many donors.

The material sequenced was PBMCs. This rearrangement joins TRBV14 to TRBJ1-2; D call uncertain. The clonotype comes from a young man in good health and CMV-seronegative. The CDR3: CASSQDRIANYGYTF. CDR3 bases: TGTGCCAGCAGCCAAGACAGAATCGCTAACTATGGCTACACCTTC.